This note documents a single T cell receptor beta chain sequence. What it recognizes is unknown. This entry is derived from a study of cytomegalovirus exposure and HLA in healthy donors. Findings of the study overall: Rare TCR sequences dominated, though some public TCRs recurred in many donors. A list of around 160 TCR beta chains associated with cytomegalovirus was given.

Looked up from germline, CDR1 is SQVTM and CDR2 is ANQGSEA. Losses at the gene ends were 5 bases for V and 0 bases for J; bases not matched to a gene: 3. CDR3 size: 16 residues. The table came from immunoSEQ multiplex PCR; TCRdb's copy has only in-frame clones and leaves some out. This table has hundreds of thousands of clones, about 90% appearing once. The specimen was PBMCs. The rearrangement links TRBV29-1 to TRBJ2-2; 13 bases are shared with TRBD2. The sequence derives from a woman aged 25 to 39 in good health and CMV-seronegative. CDR3 sequence (DNA): TGCAGCGTTACTGGACTAGCGGGGGCGAACACCGGGGAGCTGTTTTTT. Protein: CSVTGLAGANTGELFF.